This T cell receptor beta chain was profiled in a study of blood T cell repertoires in COVID-19. On the study more broadly: The origin of the acute and convalescent COVID-19 samples was the United States, Italy and Spain. In each case, the material was cDNA or gDNA derived from T cells, B-cell-depleted T cells, or PBMCs.

Participants were placed into cohorts based on the clinical history they reported. For recovered donors of Cohort 3, there were two negative PCRs, clearance, or symptom resolution. This CDR3 comprises 13 residues. The V end was cut by 2 bases, the J end by 5 bases, with 9 bases between. Data came from immunoSEQ multiplex PCR; TCRdb stores just in-frame clones and leaves some out. Among approximately 310,000 clones listed, 70% to 90% were seen once. The clonotype originates from a man aged 25-40 years who had recovered from COVID-19. The sequenced material came from PBMCs or T cells enriched from blood (not recorded which). The chain couples TRBV12-3 or TRBV12-4 to TRBJ1-2; D unclear. CDR3 nucleotides: TGTGCCAGCAGTTTAATCCGGGAATATGGCTACACCTTC. Translated: CASSLIREYGYTF.